The source of this T cell receptor (beta chain) is a study of blood T cell repertoires in COVID-19. Study-level background: The origin of the acute and convalescent COVID-19 samples was the United States, Italy and Spain.

The CDR3 contains 14 residues. Germline assignment: CDR1 GTSNPN and CDR2 SVGIG (reference sequence). V was pared by 4 bases and J by 2 bases, with 7 bases of the junction left unmatched. In Seattle, patients joined the study during active infection and were tracked longitudinally. In the authors' methods: By means of reference gene primer amplification, nucleated cell counts were estimated. The assay was immunoSEQ multiplex PCR, and TCRdb's table has in-frame clones only and misses some. V and J calls and clone size are given by that table; D and trimming were obtained from the DNA. The sample has approximately 440,000 clones; roughly 88% are singletons.

The specimen was peripheral blood. The receptor was isolated from a woman aged 45-60 years with COVID-19, enrolled during active disease. The rearrangement uses TRBV30 and TRBJ1-2; the match to TRBD1 covers 7 bases. This chain's CDR3 is CAWIQAGGNYGYTF. In DNA, the CDR3 is TGTGCCTGGATTCAGGCAGGGGGGAACTATGGCTACACCTTC.